The next 2 T cell receptor beta chains were all read from a single sample in a study of response to subunit inactivated influenza vaccine. TCRdb re-called the RT-PCR reads through MiXCR, storing one row per CDR3 protein. The table shows 500,000 to 600,000 distinct CDR3 sequences, with 16% occurring only once. The sequences come from CD4+ T cells sorted from PBMCs, collected approximately 25 months after vaccination. These receptors were taken from a man aged 50 to 75 who received an inactivated influenza vaccine.

This clonotype was counted a few times. This chain's CDR3 is CASSYRGGHGYTF. The CDR3 nucleotides read TGTGCCAGCAGTTACCGAGGCGGGCACGGCTACACCTTC. This chain connects TRBV27 to TRBJ1-2; D gene unclear. Trimming pared 4 bases from V and 8 bases from J, leaving 14 bases between. Looked up from germline, CDR1 is MNHEY and CDR2 is SMNVEV (reference sequence). The CDR3 has 13 residues.

This clonotype showed up just a few times. J is TRBJ2-5 and V is TRBV2; 9 positions agree with TRBD2. The ends lost 9 bases at V and 1 base at J; junction bases unmatched: 9. This CDR3 is built from 15 residues. Per the germline V gene, CDR1 is SNHLY and CDR2 is FYNNEI. The CDR3 reads CARGSGGGVQETQYF. The CDR3 region has the DNA TGTGCCAGGGGTAGCGGGGGCGGCGTCCAAGAGACCCAGTACTTC.